This T cell receptor beta chain was captured in a study of blood T cell repertoires in COVID-19. Using immunoSEQ multiplex PCR, the repertoire was profiled, and TCRdb retains in-frame clones only, with some absent. In the table there are roughly 430,000 clones, nearly 90% of which are singletons. Trimming removed 3 bases from V and 6 bases from J, with 8 bases in between. The CDR3 runs 12 residues. Germline CDR1 reads SGHVS; CDR2 reads FQNEAQ. The receptor's source is a middle-aged woman with acute COVID-19. The sequencing sample was made of PBMCs or T cells enriched from blood (not recorded which). This chain links TRBV7-8 with TRBJ1-1; no clear D gene. The CDR3 bases are TGTGCCAGCAGCTTCGGGAGGTCTGAAGCTTTCTTT. Residues: CASSFGRSEAFF.